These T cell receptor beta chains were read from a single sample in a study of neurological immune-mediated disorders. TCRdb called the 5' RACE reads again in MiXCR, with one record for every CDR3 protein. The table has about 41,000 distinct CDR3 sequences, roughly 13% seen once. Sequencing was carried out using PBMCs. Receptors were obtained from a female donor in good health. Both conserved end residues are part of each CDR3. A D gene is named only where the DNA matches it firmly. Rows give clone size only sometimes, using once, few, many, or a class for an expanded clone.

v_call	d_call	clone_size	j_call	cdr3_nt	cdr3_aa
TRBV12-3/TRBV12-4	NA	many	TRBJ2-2	TGTGCCAGCATTTTAAGTCAAGGCAGGGCGAACACCGGGGAGCTGTTTTTT	CASILSQGRANTGELFF
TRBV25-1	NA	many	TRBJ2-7	TGTGCCAGCAGTAATAGCCGGTTCGAGCAGTACTTC	CASSNSRFEQYF
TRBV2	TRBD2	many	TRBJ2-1	TGTGCCAGCAGTGGGTTAACGGGAGGAAGCGATGAGCAGTTCTTC	CASSGLTGGSDEQFF
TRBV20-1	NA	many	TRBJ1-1	TGCAGTGCGCAGAGGGAATTTGAAGCTTTCTTT	CSAQREFEAFF
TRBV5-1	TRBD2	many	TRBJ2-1	TGCGCCAGCAGCCGATCGGGAGGTTCCTACAATGAGCAGTTCTTC	CASSRSGGSYNEQFF
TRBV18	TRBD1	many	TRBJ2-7	TGTGCCAGCTCACGTCGGACAGGGGAGGGCGAGCAGTACTTC	CASSRRTGEGEQYF
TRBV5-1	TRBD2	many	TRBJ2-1	TGCGCCAGCAGCCAAAGACTAGCGGGAGAAATTAATGAGCAGTTCTTC	CASSQRLAGEINEQFF
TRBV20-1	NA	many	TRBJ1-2	TGCAGTGCTAGCAGAGACGGAGCTAACTATGGCTACACCTTC	CSASRDGANYGYTF
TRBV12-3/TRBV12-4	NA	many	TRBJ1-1	TGTGCCAGCAGTTCTACCGGGACTCAGAACACTGAAGCTTTCTTT	CASSSTGTQNTEAFF
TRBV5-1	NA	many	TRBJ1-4	TGCGCCAGCAGCGCCTCAGGGAGGGCGGATGAAAAACTGTTTTTT	CASSASGRADEKLFF
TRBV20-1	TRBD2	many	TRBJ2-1	TGCAGTGCTAGACTAGCGGGAGGGCAGTCCTACAATGAGCAGTTCTTC	CSARLAGGQSYNEQFF
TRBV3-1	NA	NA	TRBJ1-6	TGTGCCAGCAGTCTCCAGGTGGCGTTGGATTCACCACTCCACTTT	CASSLQVALDSPLHF
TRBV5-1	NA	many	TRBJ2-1	TGCGCCAGCAGCTCGGAAGGACACAGCTCCTACAATGAGCAGTTCTTC	CASSSEGHSSYNEQFF
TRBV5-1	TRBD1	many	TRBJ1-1	TGCGCCAGCAGTTACGGGACAGGGAACACTGAAGCTTTCTTT	CASSYGTGNTEAFF
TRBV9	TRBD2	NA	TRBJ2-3	TGTGCCAGCAGCCCCCCGACTAGCGGGAGTGGAGGAACAGATACGCAGTATTTT	CASSPPTSGSGGTDTQYF
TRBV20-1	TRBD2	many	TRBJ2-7	TGCGGGCGCCAAGCGGGGTCCTACGAGCAGTACTTC	CGRQAGSYEQYF
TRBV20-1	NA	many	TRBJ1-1	TGCAGTGCTAGACCAAACACTGAAGCTTTCTTT	CSARPNTEAFF
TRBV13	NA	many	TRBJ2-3	TGTGCCAGCAGCTCCCTCGTTGGAGGCACAGATACGCAGTATTTT	CASSSLVGGTDTQYF
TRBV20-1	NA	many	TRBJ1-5	TGCAGTGCTCGCGTCAGGGTTTCAGGTCAGCCCCAGCATTTT	CSARVRVSGQPQHF
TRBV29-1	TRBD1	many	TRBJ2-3	TGCAGCGTTATGACAGGGACAGATACGCAGTATTTT	CSVMTGTDTQYF
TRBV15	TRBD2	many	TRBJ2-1	TGTGCCACCAGCACATCCGTTTTAGCGGGAGTAGGCAATGAGCAGTTCTTC	CATSTSVLAGVGNEQFF
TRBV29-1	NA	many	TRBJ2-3	TGCAGCGTTGCGGGGTTGCTGCGCACAGATACGCAGTATTTT	CSVAGLLRTDTQYF
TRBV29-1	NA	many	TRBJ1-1	TGCAGCGTTGAAGGTGACATAGACGGCACTGAAGCTTTCTTT	CSVEGDIDGTEAFF
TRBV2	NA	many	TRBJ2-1	TGTGCCAGCACCAGCAGGGGCTCCTACAATGAGCAGTTCTTC	CASTSRGSYNEQFF
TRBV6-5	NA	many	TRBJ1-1	TGTGCCAGCAGTTCGTCTTCGAGGGGTGGGACTGAAGCTTTCTTT	CASSSSSRGGTEAFF
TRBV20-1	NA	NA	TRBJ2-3	TGCAGTGCTAGAGATCCCCGGAGGGGGAAAGATACGCAGTATTTT	CSARDPRRGKDTQYF
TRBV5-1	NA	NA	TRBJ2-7	TGCGCCAGCAGCTTGCGACAGAATTGCGAGCAGTACTTC	CASSLRQNCEQYF
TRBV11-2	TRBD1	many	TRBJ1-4	TGTGCCAGCAGCTTATTTACAGGGGGACGTGAAAAACTGTTTTTT	CASSLFTGGREKLFF
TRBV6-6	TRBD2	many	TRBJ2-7	TGTGCCAGCAGTTGGACTAGCGGTACCTCCTACGAGCAGTACTTC	CASSWTSGTSYEQYF
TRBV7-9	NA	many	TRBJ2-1	TGTGCCAGCAGCTTAGATGGACCCCAATACAATGAGCAGTTCTTC	CASSLDGPQYNEQFF
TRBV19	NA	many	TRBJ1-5	TGTGCCAGTACCCATAGGGGGGATCAGCCCCAGCATTTT	CASTHRGDQPQHF
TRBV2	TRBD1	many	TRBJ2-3	TGTGCCAGCAGCTTGGACAGGTCTAGCACAGATACGCAGTATTTT	CASSLDRSSTDTQYF
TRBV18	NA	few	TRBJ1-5	TGTGCCAGCTCACAGGCAGGGGGCAATCAGCCCCAGCATTTT	CASSQAGGNQPQHF
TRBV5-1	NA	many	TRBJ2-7	TGCGCCAGCAGCCCCGGAGGGACAGCGCGTACTACGAAGGAGCAGTACTTC	CASSPGGTARTTKEQYF
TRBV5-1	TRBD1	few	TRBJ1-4	TGCGCCAGCAGCTTAGGGGTGGCCGGGACAGGAGATCGAAGGGGAGAAAAACTGTTTTTT	CASSLGVAGTGDRRGEKLFF
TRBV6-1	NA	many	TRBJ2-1	TGTGCCAGCAGTTCCACAGGGTTAGGTGAGCAGTTCTTC	CASSSTGLGEQFF
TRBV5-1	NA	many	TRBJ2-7	TGCGCCAGCAGCTTGGAGGGCAGGGGCCACGAGCAGTACTTC	CASSLEGRGHEQYF
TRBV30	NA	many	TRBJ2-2	TGTGCCTGGAGTGTCACGAGAGCAGGGACCGGGGAGCTGTTTTTT	CAWSVTRAGTGELFF
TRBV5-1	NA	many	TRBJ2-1	TGCGCCAGCAGCTTGGTTGCAGACAATGAGCAGTTCTTC	CASSLVADNEQFF
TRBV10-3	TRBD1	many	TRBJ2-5	TGTGCCACAGAAGCGGCAGGGGGCAAATCGGGAGAGACCCAGTACTTC	CATEAAGGKSGETQYF
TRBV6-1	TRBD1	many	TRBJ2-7	TGTGCCAGCTCGGACAGGGGGGCCTACGAGCAGTACTTC	CASSDRGAYEQYF
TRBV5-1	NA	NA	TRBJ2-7	TGCGCCAGCAGCCGCAGCGAGGGGCCCTACGAGCAGTACTTC	CASSRSEGPYEQYF
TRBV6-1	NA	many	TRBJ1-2	TGTGCCAGCAGTGAAGCGGGGGGGATACACTATGGCTACACCTTC	CASSEAGGIHYGYTF
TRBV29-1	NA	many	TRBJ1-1	TGCAGCGTTGAGGGACACCTTACTGAAGCTTTCTTT	CSVEGHLTEAFF
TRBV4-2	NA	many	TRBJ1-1	TGTGCCAGCAGCCAAGTTCGGGGTGACACTGAAGCTTTCTTT	CASSQVRGDTEAFF
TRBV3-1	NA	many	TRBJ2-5	TGTGCCAGCAGCCTCAACCCGGGACACTTACAAGAGACCCAGTACTTC	CASSLNPGHLQETQYF
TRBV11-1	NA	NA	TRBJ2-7	TGTGCCAGCACCCAGGCAGGGACCGGCTACGAGCAGTACTTC	CASTQAGTGYEQYF
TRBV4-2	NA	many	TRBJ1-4	TGTGCCAGCAGCCCCTTGGTGTCAGGCTCTAATGAAAAACTGTTTTTT	CASSPLVSGSNEKLFF
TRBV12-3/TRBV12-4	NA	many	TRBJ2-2	TGTGCCAGCAGTGGTCCCGGGCCCCTGGACACCGGGGAGCTGTTTTTT	CASSGPGPLDTGELFF
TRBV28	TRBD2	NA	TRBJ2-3	TGTGCCAGCAGATTGACTAGCGGGGGGACAGATACGCAGTATTTT	CASRLTSGGTDTQYF
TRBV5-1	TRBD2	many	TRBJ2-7	TGCGCCAGCACCCCGGGACTAGAGGGTCTCGAGCAGTACTTC	CASTPGLEGLEQYF
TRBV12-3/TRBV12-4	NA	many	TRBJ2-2	TGTGCCAGCAGTTGGGGCGGGACCGGGGAGCTGTTTTTT	CASSWGGTGELFF
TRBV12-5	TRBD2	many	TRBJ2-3	TGTGCTAGTGGGGCTAGCGGTGGAGATACGCAGTATTTT	CASGASGGDTQYF
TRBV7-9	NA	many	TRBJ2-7	TGTGCCAGCAGCTTAGCGCTATGGGGCGGCGAGCAGTACTTC	CASSLALWGGEQYF
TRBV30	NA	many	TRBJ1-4	TGTGCCTGGGGTCGGAAGGGCGCAACTAATGAAAAACTGTTTTTT	CAWGRKGATNEKLFF
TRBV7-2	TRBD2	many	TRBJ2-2	TGTGCCAGCAGCCCGCGGGGGGGGCAAGGCACCGGGGAGCTGTTTTTT	CASSPRGGQGTGELFF
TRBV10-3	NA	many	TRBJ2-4	TGTGCCATCAGTGAGTCCATCCCCGGGTCTAAGTACTTC	CAISESIPGSKYF
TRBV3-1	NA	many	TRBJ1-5	TGTGCCAGCAGCCAGTCCCCGACCCCCAACCTCAATCAGCCCCAGCATTTT	CASSQSPTPNLNQPQHF
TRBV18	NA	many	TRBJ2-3	TGTGCCAGCTCACCGCAGGGAGGCGAGACAGATACGCAGTATTTT	CASSPQGGETDTQYF